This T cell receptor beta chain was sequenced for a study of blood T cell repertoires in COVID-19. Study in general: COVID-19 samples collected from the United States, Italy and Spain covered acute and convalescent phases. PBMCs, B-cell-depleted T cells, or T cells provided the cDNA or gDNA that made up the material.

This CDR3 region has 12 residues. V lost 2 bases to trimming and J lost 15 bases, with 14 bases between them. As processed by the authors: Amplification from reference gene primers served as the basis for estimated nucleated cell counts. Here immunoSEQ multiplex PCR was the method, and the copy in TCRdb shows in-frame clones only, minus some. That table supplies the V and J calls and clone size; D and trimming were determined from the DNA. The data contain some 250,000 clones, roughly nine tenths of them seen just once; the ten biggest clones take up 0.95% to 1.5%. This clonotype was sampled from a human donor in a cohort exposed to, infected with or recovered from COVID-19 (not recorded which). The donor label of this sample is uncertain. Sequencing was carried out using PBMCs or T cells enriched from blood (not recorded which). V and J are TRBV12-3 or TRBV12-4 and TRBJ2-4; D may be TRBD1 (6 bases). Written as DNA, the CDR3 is TGTGCCAGCAGTTTAAGCCTCGGACAGTTGTACTTC. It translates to CASSLSLGQLYF.